The 15 T cell receptor beta chains below all came from one sample that was sequenced in a study of early T cells in non-severe SARS-CoV-2 infection. TCRdb reanalysed the 5' RACE reads using MiXCR and keeps one entry per CDR3 protein. The sample consists of 55,000 to 75,000 distinct CDR3 sequences, 9% to 10% of them appearing once. This material consisted of whole blood, taken at baseline. The receptor set was obtained from an adult who was a healthcare worker with PCR-confirmed SARS-CoV-2 infection or an uninfected control (not recorded which).

The sample holds many counts of this clonotype. DNA of the CDR3: TGTGCCAGCAGCTTAGGCGGGAGCCGCACCGGGGAGCTGTTTTTT. Protein sequence: CASSLGGSRTGELFF. The chain links TRBV7-2 to TRBJ2-2, with 7 bases aligning to TRBD2. The CDR3 is 15 amino acids. Trimming cost V 1 base and J 4 bases; bases outside gene matches: 3. Germline V gene sequence: CDR1 SGHTA, CDR2 FQGNSA.

This clonotype was seen more than once but under ten times. The J gene is TRBJ1-2, the V gene TRBV6-2 or TRBV6-3; no clear D gene. The CDR3 is made up of 11 amino acids. Germline V gene sequence: CDR1 MNHEY, CDR2 SVGEGT. Trimming removed 6 bases from V and 5 bases from J, with 7 bases in between. As DNA, the CDR3 is TGTGCCAGCAGCCACAAGTATGGCTACACCTTC. Translated: CASSHKYGYTF.

The table lists this clonotype with many counts. The J gene is TRBJ2-4, the V gene TRBV9; D is possibly TRBD2 (6 bases). The CDR3 length is 14 residues. Germline CDR1 and CDR2: SGDLS and YYNGEE. V was cut by 7 bases and J by 0 bases, with 11 bases left in between. CDR3 in DNA: TGTGCCAGCGCCGCGGGGTTAGCCAAAAACATTCAGTACTTC. Protein product: CASAAGLAKNIQYF.

The chain has TRBV7-2 and TRBJ2-1; 9 nucleotides line up with TRBD1. Germline trimming cut 5 bases from V and 7 bases from J; bases unmatched to any gene: 6. The CDR3 loop spans 14 amino acids. CDR1 SGHTA and CDR2 FQGNSA come from the germline V gene. CDR3 in amino acids: CASSRNRGHNEQFF. CDR3 in DNA: TGTGCCAGCAGCCGAAACAGGGGGCATAATGAGCAGTTCTTC.

The CDR3 DNA reads TGCAGCGTTAGAGGGGGACAGGGGTCCACTGAAGCTTTCTTT. Translation gives CSVRGGQGSTEAFF. V usage is TRBV29-1 and J usage is TRBJ1-1, with 10 bases aligning to TRBD1. Germline values: CDR1 SQVTM, CDR2 ANQGSEA. The ends lost 5 bases at V and 4 bases at J; junction bases unmatched: 7. The CDR3 sequence is 14 residues long.

This clonotype has more than one count but fewer than ten. The gene calls are TRBV29-1 and TRBJ1-4; 8 positions match TRBD1. Germline V gene data show CDR1 as SQVTM and CDR2 as ANQGSEA. This CDR3 region has 16 residues. Germline trimming cut 7 bases from V and 5 bases from J; bases unmatched to any gene: 15. CDR3 in amino acids: CSAGGTGYPNNEKLFF. Written as DNA, the CDR3 is TGCAGCGCCGGCGGGACAGGTTATCCCAACAATGAAAAACTGTTTTTT.

The chain has TRBV7-9 and TRBJ1-4; no clear D. This CDR3 has 15 amino acids. Germline V gene lookup returns CDR1 SEHNR and CDR2 FQNEAQ (reference sequence). V dropped 4 bases and J dropped 3 bases, with 12 bases sitting between them. CDR3: CASSSDFLANEKLFF. The DNA of the CDR3 is TGTGCCAGCAGCTCCGACTTCCTCGCTAATGAAAAACTGTTTTTT.

The rearrangement links TRBV20-1 to TRBJ1-2, with TRBD1 as a possible D gene (5 bases). Germline lookup yields CDR1 DFQATT and CDR2 SNEGSKA (reference sequence). V shed 0 bases and J shed 5 bases, with 10 bases lying between them. The length of the CDR3 is 13 residues. CDR3 DNA: TGCAGTGCTAGAGATATTCGGGGGTATGGCTACACCTTC. Protein sequence: CSARDIRGYGYTF.

The rearrangement links TRBV19 to TRBJ2-2, with D perhaps given as TRBD1 or TRBD2 (5 bases each). This CDR3 has 15 amino acids. V was shortened by 6 bases and J by 8 bases, with 19 bases between the two germline ends. Looked up from germline, CDR1 is LNHDA and CDR2 is SQIVND (reference sequence). In nucleotides, the CDR3 is TGTGCCAGTAGCATCGCCGGGGCCCAAGGAGGGGAGCTGTTTTTT. It translates to CASSIAGAQGGELFF.

This clonotype was counted at least ten times. The chain carries TRBV18 and TRBJ2-1, with no clear D. The V end lost 6 bases, the J end lost 3 bases, and 15 bases lay between the germline ends. Germline lookup yields CDR1 KGHSH and CDR2 LQKENI. The CDR3 consists of 15 residues. CDR3 DNA sequence: TGTGCCAGCTCTTCCGGAAACCCCGGCTACAATGAGCAGTTCTTC. It encodes CASSSGNPGYNEQFF.

There are many counts of this clonotype. This sequence joins TRBV15 and TRBJ2-1; the match to TRBD1 covers 7 bases. The germline V gene has CDR1 LNHNV and CDR2 YYDKDF (reference sequence). The CDR3 has 14 amino acids. The ends lost 1 base at V and 8 bases at J; junction bases unmatched: 5. CDR3 residues: CATSRVTQGDEQFF. CDR3 nucleotides: TGTGCCACCAGCAGAGTCACCCAGGGGGATGAGCAGTTCTTC. Full variable domain (missing parts from reference TRBV15 and TRBJ2-1): DAMVIQNPRYQVTQFGKPVTLSCSQTLNHNVMYWYQQKSSQAPKLLFHYYDKDFNNEADTPDNFQSRRPNTSFCFLDIRSPGLGDTAMYLCATSRVTQGDEQFFGPGTRLTVL.

This clonotype was picked up many times. For the CDR3, the DNA is TGCAGCGTTGGGTACGCCGGGGGGGGAGAGACCCAGTACTTC. It translates to CSVGYAGGGETQYF. The chain carries TRBV29-1 and TRBJ2-5; the match to TRBD2 covers 8 bases. Germline V gene sequence: CDR1 SQVTM, CDR2 ANQGSEA. Trimming cost V 4 bases and J 4 bases; bases outside gene matches: 8. This CDR3 has 14 residues.

This clonotype came up a few times. V usage is TRBV6-2 or TRBV6-3 and J usage is TRBJ1-2; weak D call: TRBD1 (6 bases). Per the germline V gene, CDR1 is MNHEY and CDR2 is SVGEGT. V lost 2 bases to trimming and J lost 0 bases, with 13 bases between them. The CDR3 is 16 residues long. The CDR3 region is CASSYGRDKANYGYTF. DNA of the CDR3: TGTGCCAGCAGTTACGGCCGGGACAAGGCTAACTATGGCTACACCTTC.

The V call is TRBV29-1, the J call TRBJ2-7, with 9 bases lining up with TRBD2. The CDR3 sequence is 16 residues long. The V and J ends lost 1 base and 1 base, in that order; junction bases with no gene match: 8. CDR1 is SQVTM, CDR2 ANQGSEA, per germline. This chain's CDR3 is CSVEGPTSGSSYEQYF. The CDR3 DNA sequence: TGCAGCGTTGAAGGTCCGACTAGCGGTTCTTCCTACGAGCAGTACTTC.

This clonotype was seen repeatedly, ten times or more. J is TRBJ2-7 and V is TRBV28; D might be TRBD1 (6 bases). Germline V lookup: CDR1 MDHEN, CDR2 SYDVKM. The CDR3 length is 13 residues. The V end lost 4 bases, the J end lost 2 bases, and 9 bases lay between the germline ends. CDR3 protein: CASSSRGPYEQYF. As DNA, the CDR3 is TGTGCCAGCAGTTCCAGGGGACCCTACGAGCAGTACTTC.